This entry features one T cell receptor beta chain sequence. Its antigen is as yet unknown. The data were produced by immunoSEQ multiplex PCR, yet TCRdb's version contains in-frame clones alone and is incomplete. Counted here are more than 40,000 clones, 70% to 80% occurring once; the ten biggest clones make up 9.5% to 14%. CD4+ T cells specific for antigen were expanded with viral peptide pools by the ViraFEST assay before sequencing. At the end of about 10 days of culture, CD4+ T cells were isolated. None of these healthy vaccinees had been infected with SARS-CoV-2 before vaccination. The culture medium for 1.5 million to 2.5 million PBMC per well included 10 IU/ml IL-2 and around 10 ug/ml peptides. From germline, CDR1 is MNHEY and CDR2 SVGAGI. Trimming removed 10 bases at V and 5 bases at J, with 9 bases between. The CDR3 totals 11 residues. The record originates from a study of vaccination effects on CD4 cells after COVID-19. Overall study results and limits: Relatively few convalescent patients took part in the study, which had no early post-infection timepoints.

The V and J genes are TRBV6-5 and TRBJ2-1, with no clear D. This TCR was recovered from a human donor who received a COVID-19 vaccine. Sequenced material: CD4+ T cells from PBMCs cultured with SARS-CoV-2 spike peptides, taken before COVID-19 vaccination. The CDR3 nucleotides read TGTGCCACCTACCTGAACAATGAGCAGTTCTTC. It is translated as CATYLNNEQFF.